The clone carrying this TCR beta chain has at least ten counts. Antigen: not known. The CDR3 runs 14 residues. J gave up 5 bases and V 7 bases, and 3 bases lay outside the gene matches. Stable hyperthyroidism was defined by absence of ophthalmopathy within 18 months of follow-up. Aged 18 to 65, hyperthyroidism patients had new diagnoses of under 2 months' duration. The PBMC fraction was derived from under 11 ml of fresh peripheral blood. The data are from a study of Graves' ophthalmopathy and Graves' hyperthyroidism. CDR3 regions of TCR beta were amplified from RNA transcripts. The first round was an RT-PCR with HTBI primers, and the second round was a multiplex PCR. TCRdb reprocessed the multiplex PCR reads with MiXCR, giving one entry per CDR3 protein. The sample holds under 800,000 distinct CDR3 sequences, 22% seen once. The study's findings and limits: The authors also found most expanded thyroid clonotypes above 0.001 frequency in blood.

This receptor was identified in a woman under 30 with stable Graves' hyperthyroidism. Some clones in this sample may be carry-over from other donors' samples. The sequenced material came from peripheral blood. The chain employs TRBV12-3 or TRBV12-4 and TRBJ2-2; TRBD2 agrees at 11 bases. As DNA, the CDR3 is TGTGCCAGCAACCGACTAGCGGGGACCGGGGAGCTGTTTTTT. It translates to CASNRLAGTGELFF.